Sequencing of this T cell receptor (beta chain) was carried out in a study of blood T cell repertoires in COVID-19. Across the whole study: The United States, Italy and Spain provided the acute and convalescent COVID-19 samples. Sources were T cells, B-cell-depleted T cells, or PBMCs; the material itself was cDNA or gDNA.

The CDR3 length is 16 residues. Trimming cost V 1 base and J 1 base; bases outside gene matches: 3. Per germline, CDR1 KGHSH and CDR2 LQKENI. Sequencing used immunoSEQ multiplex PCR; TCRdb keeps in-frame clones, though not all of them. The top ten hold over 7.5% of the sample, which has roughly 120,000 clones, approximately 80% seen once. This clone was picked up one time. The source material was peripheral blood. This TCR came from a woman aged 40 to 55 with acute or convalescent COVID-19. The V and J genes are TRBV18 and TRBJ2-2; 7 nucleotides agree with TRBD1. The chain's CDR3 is CASSPQRTGNTGELFF. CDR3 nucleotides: TGTGCCAGCTCACCACAAAGGACAGGGAACACCGGGGAGCTGTTTTTT.